The clone carrying this TCR beta chain was found many times. Selection for sequencing was limited to patients who had shown CD8+CD57+ cell expansion by flow cytometry. The germline CDR1 and CDR2 sequences are LGHNA and YNFKEQ. Losses at the gene ends were 1 base for V and 5 bases for J; bases not matched to a gene: 3. The CDR3 has 14 residues. The record originates from a study of CD8+CD57+ T cells in acquired aplastic anemia. Genomic DNA, the template, was used for profiling of the TCR beta VDJ and CDR3. TCRdb itself ran the reads through MiXCR, one entry per CDR3 protein. Among more than 150,000 distinct CDR3 sequences listed, 45% to 60% were seen once.

The sample consisted of sorted CD4+, CD8+, or CD8+CD57+ T cells (not recorded which) from PBMCs. This receptor was taken from a human donor with aplastic anemia. V and J are TRBV4-2 and TRBJ2-3, with 7 bases matching TRBD2. The CDR3 sequence: CASSQAPGGDTQYF. For the CDR3, the DNA is TGTGCCAGCAGCCAAGCTCCGGGGGGAGATACGCAGTATTTT.